Given below is one T cell receptor beta chain in context. TCRdb re-analysed the 5' RACE reads in MiXCR, keeping a single row per CDR3 protein. The table includes a few hundred thousand distinct CDR3 sequences, roughly a fifth detected once. This sample is part of a study of T-cell memory formation after mild COVID-19. Study background: Largely donor-specific sequence clusters came from a couple of donors.

From germline, CDR1 is DFQATT and CDR2 SNEGSKA (reference sequence). The CDR3 totals 17 residues. The chain combines TRBV20-1 with TRBJ2-7; the match to TRBD1 covers 8 bases. Sequencing was carried out using PBMCs or a T cell subset sorted from them (not recorded which). The source is an adult woman who had mild COVID-19 (a few samples of this study predate the infection). Cell type and time point are not known. CDR3 protein: CSAPGVLLQGASYEQYF. CDR3 sequence (DNA): TGCAGCGCACCGGGGGTGCTTCTGCAGGGGGCTTCTTACGAGCAGTACTTC.